The 18 T cell receptor beta chains below were found in one sample sequenced in a study of neurological immune-mediated disorders (dated by TCRdb to the late 2010s). The library was built by means of 5' RACE. For sequencing, an Illumina HiSeq 2500 was employed. TCRdb applied fastp at Q25 and MiXCR to the public reads, then kept only in-frame beta chains. Each entry merges the rows of one CDR3 protein and shows their most common DNA and genes. Present in this sample are tens of thousands of distinct CDR3 sequences, around 2.6% of which were seen just once. The ten top clones hold around 1.1% of the sample. The sequencing input was PBMCs. The source of these receptors is a young woman with multiple sclerosis.

About this clonotype itself: Just one base apart from a much larger clone, this may be a read error. The genes are TRBV28 and TRBJ1-1; D remains unclear. V lost 10 bases and J 3 bases, leaving 12 bases between the germline ends. This CDR3 spans 12 amino acids. Germline CDR1 is MDHEN and CDR2 is SYDVKM. This CDR3 is CANNGLYTEAFF. The CDR3 DNA sequence: TGTGCCAACAATGGACTCTACACTGAAGCTTTCTTT.

This clonotype was seen many times. V usage is TRBV6-6 and J usage is TRBJ2-5, with 7 bases identical to TRBD2. V lost 6 bases and J lost 3; bases outside the gene matches: 13. Germline values: CDR1 MNHNY, CDR2 SVGAGI (reference sequence). This CDR3 comprises 16 residues. The CDR3 spells CASRSHGEGTKETQYF. Here the CDR3 DNA reads TGTGCCAGCAGATCTCATGGGGAAGGGACTAAAGAGACCCAGTACTTC.

This clonotype appeared many times. The chain recombines TRBV10-3 with TRBJ2-3, with 8 bases aligning to TRBD1. The CDR3 length is 17 residues. V lost 4 bases to trimming and J lost 3 bases; unmatched junction nucleotides: 12. CDR1 and CDR2 from the germline V gene are ENHRY and SYGVKD. CDR3 DNA sequence: TGTGCCATCAGTGGTTCCGGACAGGGAAGCGAAACAGATACGCAGTATTTT. This sequence encodes CAISGSGQGSETDTQYF.

This clonotype has a count of ten or more. This chain uses TRBV2 with TRBJ2-4; 10 bases agree with TRBD1. The CDR3 sequence is 14 residues long. J gave up 1 base and V 8 bases, and 2 bases lay outside the gene matches. Looked up from germline, CDR1 is SNHLY and CDR2 is FYNNEI. Here the CDR3 DNA reads TGTGCCAGCGAGGGACAGGGGGCCAAAAACATTCAGTACTTC. Translating it yields CASEGQGAKNIQYF.

There are many counts of this clonotype. The V gene is TRBV12-3 or TRBV12-4, the J gene TRBJ2-7; D not resolved. This CDR3 region has 13 residues. V shed 3 bases and J shed 6 bases, with 12 bases lying between them. The CDR3 loop is CASSFAAVGEQYF. The DNA of the CDR3 is TGTGCCAGCAGTTTTGCGGCCGTCGGCGAGCAGTACTTC.

This clonotype was observed at least ten times. The V gene is TRBV12-3 or TRBV12-4, the J gene TRBJ2-1; TRBD2 might be the D (5 bases). Trimming took off 3 bases at V and 6 bases at J, with 6 bases between the two ends. This CDR3 has 12 amino acids. The CDR3 here is CASSLSGNEQFF. CDR3 nucleotides: TGTGCCAGCAGTTTGAGCGGCAATGAGCAGTTCTTC.

Concerning this clonotype itself: A read error may explain this, as a much larger clone is one base away. The chain couples TRBV7-2 to TRBJ1-6; D unresolved. Germline V lookup: CDR1 SGHTA, CDR2 FQGNSA. There are 13 residues in the CDR3. CDR3 protein: CASSFRPLSPLNF. CDR3 nucleotides: TGTGCCAGCAGCTTTAGGCCTCTCTCACCCCTCAACTTT.

This clonotype was observed at least ten times. The chain has TRBV28 and TRBJ1-1; 9 bases are shared with TRBD1. With 5 bases clipped from V and 5 bases from J, the junction kept 12 bases outside the gene matches. CDR1 and CDR2 (germline): MDHEN, SYDVKM. The CDR3 spans 16 residues. CDR3 nucleotide sequence: TGTGCCAGCAGTGATCCCGGGACAGGGCCGAAGACTGAAGCTTTCTTT. Its protein product is CASSDPGTGPKTEAFF.

This clonotype came up many times. This chain links TRBV20-1 with TRBJ2-7; TRBD1 aligns across 8 bases. CDR1 is DFQATT, CDR2 SNEGSKA, per germline (reference sequence). V trimming: 2 bases; J trimming: 5 bases; junction bases outside the gene matches: 2. CDR3 length: 12 residues. In nucleotides, the CDR3 is TGCAGTGCTAGATCGGACAGGGACGAGCAGTACTTC. Protein product: CSARSDRDEQYF.

The chain uses TRBV6-5 and TRBJ2-7; D gene uncertain. V lost 6 bases and J lost 5, with 14 bases in between. Germline CDR1 reads MNHEY; CDR2 reads SVGAGI. The CDR3 consists of 13 residues. CDR3 DNA: TGTGCCAGCAGCCCCGGTGTATTAAACGAGCAGTACTTC. Its translation is CASSPGVLNEQYF.

This clonotype was observed a few times. The rearrangement joins TRBV28 to TRBJ1-1; the D is unclear. Trimming took off 2 bases at V and 4 bases at J, with 14 bases between the two ends. The V gene's germline CDR1 is MDHEN and CDR2 SYDVKM. This CDR3 is 15 amino acids long. CDR3 bases: TGTGCCAGCAGTTTAGTCTTGTTAAAAGGCACTGAAGCTTTCTTT. Amino acids: CASSLVLLKGTEAFF.

This clonotype was recorded at least ten times. J is TRBJ2-2 and V is TRBV2; 8 bases are shared with TRBD1. Per the germline V gene, CDR1 is SNHLY and CDR2 is FYNNEI. The ends lost 7 bases at V and 6 bases at J; junction bases unmatched: 7. The CDR3 sequence is 14 residues long. The CDR3 region has the DNA TGTGCCAGCAAATGGACAGGGAGCTCCGGGGAGCTGTTTTTT. Its translation is CASKWTGSSGELFF.

Ten or more counts support this clonotype. The chain couples TRBV4-3 to TRBJ1-4; the D is unclear. The V end was cut by 0 bases, the J end by 5 bases, with 10 bases between. CDR3 size: 15 residues. Germline CDR1 is LGHNA and CDR2 is YSLEER. The CDR3 DNA reads TGCGCCAGCAGCCAAGACCGCCACCCCAATGAAAAACTGTTTTTT. It codes for CASSQDRHPNEKLFF.

This clonotype came up many times. The V and J genes are TRBV29-1 and TRBJ1-5; D gene unclear. The germline V and J ends were trimmed by 4 bases and 2 bases, with 18 bases remaining between them. The CDR3 loop spans 16 amino acids. Germline CDR1 SQVTM, CDR2 ANQGSEA. CDR3 sequence: CSVVGCRVAGNQPQHF. In DNA form, the CDR3 reads TGCAGCGTTGTAGGGTGTCGGGTCGCGGGCAATCAGCCCCAGCATTTT.

This clonotype was recorded many times. J is TRBJ2-1 and V is TRBV11-3, with 7 positions matching TRBD1. Germline V gene data show CDR1 as SGHNT and CDR2 as YENEEA. Germline trimming cut 5 bases from V and 2 bases from J; bases unmatched to any gene: 3. The CDR3 has 14 amino acids. CDR3 in DNA: TGTGCCAGCAGCCTGACAGGGCCCTACAATGAGCAGTTCTTC. It translates to CASSLTGPYNEQFF.

At least ten counts were recorded for this clonotype. The J gene is TRBJ2-4, the V gene TRBV5-5, with D possibly TRBD2 on 6 matching bases. Trimming removed 2 bases from V and 3 bases from J, with 21 bases in between. The germline CDR1 and CDR2 sequences are SGHKS and YYEKEE (reference sequence). The CDR3 sequence is 18 residues long. The CDR3 protein is CASSLRWLVEGRKNIQYF. CDR3 nucleotide sequence: TGTGCCAGCAGCTTAAGATGGTTGGTGGAGGGCCGCAAAAACATTCAGTACTTC.

In its sample, this clonotype was seen many times. In DNA form, the CDR3 reads TGTGCCAGCAGCAAAGCGGGACCTGAGAATCAGCCCCAGCATTTT. Translated: CASSKAGPENQPQHF. The chain employs TRBV6-6 and TRBJ1-5, with D possibly being TRBD1 (5 bases). The length of the CDR3 is 15 residues. Trimming cost V 6 bases and J 4 bases, with 16 bases left between them. In germline, CDR1 is MNHNY, CDR2 SVGAGI (reference sequence).

With respect to this clonotype: Compared with germline, one end of the junction differs, possibly owing to a read error. J is TRBJ1-6 and V is TRBV19; 8 bases fit TRBD1. There are 18 residues in the CDR3. Looked up from germline, CDR1 is LNHDA and CDR2 is SQIVND (reference sequence). The chain's CDR3 is CVSSPARQGNTYNSTLHF. Written as DNA, the CDR3 is TGTGTCAGTAGTCCCGCGAGACAGGGGAACACCTATAATTCAACCCTCCACTTT.